Here is one TCR beta chain with its context. The data belong to a study of blood T cell repertoires in COVID-19. Whole-study context: Samples representing acute and convalescent COVID-19 were sourced from the United States, Italy and Spain. PBMCs, B-cell-depleted T cells, or T cells provided the cDNA or gDNA that made up the material.

How the authors handled the data: Amplifying reference gene primers gave estimates of nucleated cell counts. Only in-frame clones appear in the TCRdb table, and some are missing; sequencing was by immunoSEQ multiplex PCR. Clonal size and the V and J genes are those of that table, whereas D and trimming came from the DNA. The sample yields about 97,000 clones, about 86% seen once. There are 14 residues in the CDR3. The V and J ends lost 4 bases and 3 bases respectively, with 7 bases between them. The germline CDR1 and CDR2 sequences are LNHDA and SQIVND (reference sequence). Source material: peripheral blood. The receptor's source is a human donor in a cohort sampled during active COVID-19. The V and J genes are TRBV19 and TRBJ1-6, with D uncertain. Here the CDR3 reads CASSTQVYNSPLHF. The DNA for the CDR3 is TGTGCCAGTAGTACGCAGGTCTATAATTCACCCCTCCACTTT.